This TCR beta chain was captured in a study of blood T cell repertoires in COVID-19. Study-wide background: From the United States, Italy and Spain came samples of acute and convalescent COVID-19. Nucleic acid was either cDNA or gDNA, and it came from T cells, B-cell-depleted T cells, or PBMCs.

V lost 2 bases and J lost 1; bases outside the gene matches: 8. The CDR3 has 18 residues. Per germline, CDR1 SGHVS and CDR2 FQNEAQ. Original processing notes: Amplification with reference gene primers provided the estimates of nucleated cell counts. TCRdb's copy holds only in-frame clones and misses some; the assay was immunoSEQ multiplex PCR. The DNA gave D and trimming, while V, J and clone size come from that table. The table includes approximately 230,000 clones, approximately 90% detected once. Enrollment of patients from Seattle took place during active infection, with longitudinal follow-up. This receptor was taken from a young woman with COVID-19, enrolled during active disease. Sequencing was carried out using peripheral blood. This chain links TRBV7-8 with TRBJ2-1, with 10 bases that match TRBD2. The CDR3 protein is CASSLRSSGSSSYNEQFF. The CDR3 coding sequence is TGTGCCAGCAGCTTACGGTCTAGCGGGAGTTCGTCCTACAATGAGCAGTTCTTC.